This is a list of T cell receptor beta chains from one sample in a study of T cells after yellow fever vaccination. TCRdb ran MiXCR on the 5' RACE reads and lists one entry per CDR3 protein. The data hold some 320,000 distinct CDR3 sequences, with around 4.5% observed a single time. The sequencing used PBMCs, collected 15 days after the yellow fever booster vaccination. The source of these receptors is a man between 18 and 29 years old who received the YFV17D yellow fever vaccine. Both conserved end residues are part of each CDR3. The order of the fields is CDR3 length, J gene, V gene, CDR3 protein.

19	TRBJ2-2	TRBV21-1	CASSKTTRAGALNTGELFF
14	TRBJ1-2	TRBV5-1	CASSLSTGVGGYTF
16	TRBJ1-5	TRBV10-3	CAIRANGYGSNQPQHF
15	TRBJ1-5	TRBV5-1	CASSLDSPYNQPQHF
10	TRBJ2-1	TRBV11-2	CASRDDEQFF
14	TRBJ2-1	TRBV4-3	CASSQALSYNEQFF
12	TRBJ2-3	TRBV9	CASSVAEDTQYF
12	TRBJ2-1	TRBV6-2/TRBV6-3	CASRRGAGEQFF
14	TRBJ2-1	TRBV7-9	CASRPGQGPNEQFF
16	TRBJ1-2	TRBV4-3	CASSQEEGQANYGYTF
14	TRBJ1-1	TRBV6-5	CASSMSQGTDEAFF
13	TRBJ2-2	TRBV6-5	CATIGLAPGELFF
13	TRBJ2-7	TRBV4-3	CASSQDPLSEQYF
17	TRBJ2-5	TRBV7-6	CASSRPKAGDTQETQYF
17	TRBJ2-2	TRBV3-1	CASSHALSGGNTGELFF
14	TRBJ1-2	TRBV4-2	CASSPSLTVYGYTF
16	TRBJ2-1	TRBV7-2	CASSPPPGTRYGEQFF
16	TRBJ2-6	TRBV28	CASTGTGFIGANVLTF
12	TRBJ1-2	TRBV6-2/TRBV6-3	CASTSPPFGYTF
14	TRBJ2-1	TRBV12-3/TRBV12-4	CASSVTSGVNEQFF
17	TRBJ1-3	TRBV27	CASSLEPPRMGGNTIYF
14	TRBJ1-6	TRBV27	CASRWAEYNSPLHF
14	TRBJ1-2	TRBV5-1	CASSGDRHPAVYTF
13	TRBJ2-5	TRBV5-1	CASSLQVQETQYF
14	TRBJ2-3	TRBV3-1	CASNQGQSIHTQYF
14	TRBJ1-1	TRBV7-6	CASSSLGGPGEAFF
15	TRBJ2-2	TRBV6-1	CASSVGGSRTGELFF
14	TRBJ2-1	TRBV7-8	CASSGRDVYNEQFF
15	TRBJ1-2	TRBV4-3	CASSRDRDRDYGYTF
15	TRBJ2-7	TRBV6-1	CASSASGTGSYEQYF
13	TRBJ1-5	TRBV20-1	CSARQDSNQPQHF
13	TRBJ2-5	TRBV7-2	CASSPLGGETQYF
16	TRBJ2-1	TRBV6-5	CASSTSGGRSYNEQFF
11	TRBJ2-3	TRBV6-2/TRBV6-3	CASRTHDTQYF
15	TRBJ1-1	TRBV6-5	CASTAAGGADRGAFF